The 5 T cell receptor delta chains in this list originate from one sample, sequenced in a study of γδ T cells in repeated Plasmodium falciparum infection. Bulk repertoires came from Vgamma9/Vdelta2+ or Vdelta2-negative gammadelta T cells flow-sorted from PBMC. TCRdb re-called clones from the multiplex PCR reads using CATT. Of 50,000 or so delta-chain clones in the sample, roughly 1.6% were seen once. The sequenced material came from gamma-delta T cells from blood. Source of these receptors: a pool of human donors (malaria-infected and uninfected, not separated).

To note about this clone: The TCRdb record carries a much larger clone's protein, which differs from this DNA's translation at residue 5; a read error is the likely cause, and the protein listed here is the DNA translation. This chain joins TRDV2 and TRDJ1; 7 bases agree with TRDD3. J lost 0 bases, V lost 3 bases, and 9 bases had no gene match. Germline V gene lookup returns CDR1 GEAIGNYY and CDR2 EKD. The CDR3 totals 16 residues. CDR3 in DNA: TGTGCCTGTGACGCCCTGGGGGGCGAGTACACCGATAAACTCATCTTT. Its protein is CACDALGGEYTDKLIF.

This clone was seen only a few times. This is likely an artifact of a read error, given a far larger clone one base away. Other DNA sequences in the sample encode the same CDR3. No J gene was assigned, while the V gene was called as TRDV1; the table's D gene call, TRDD3, was not cross checked with the DNA. The CDR3 loop spans 19 amino acids. CDR1 is TSWWSYY and CDR2 is QGS in the germline V gene. CDR3 loop: CAPPLYWGIGRGSTDKLIF. The DNA of the CDR3 is TGTGCTCCCCCGCTGTACTGGGGGATAGGGCGAGGTTCTACCGATAAACTCATCTTC.

This clone was counted only a few times. TCRdb records a much larger clone's protein for this DNA, with a difference at residue 10 that likely arises from a read error; the protein given is the translation of the DNA. The V and J genes are TRDV2 and TRDJ1; 8 nucleotides agree with TRDD3. TCRdb leaves out the J gene; it was filled in here by matching the DNA to germline. Unmatched junction bases numbered 11, after V lost 2 bases and J lost 4 bases. Germline V gene sequence: CDR1 GEAIGNYY, CDR2 EKD. The CDR3 covers 16 residues. The CDR3 protein is CACDSMGDPPRDKLIF. The CDR3 DNA is TGTGCCTGTGACAGTATGGGGGATCCTCCGCGCGATAAACTCATCTTT.

This clone occurred a few times. This likely came from a read error, as a far larger clone is one base away. At the DNA level, this CDR3 is encoded by other sequences in the same sample as well. V is TRDV1 and J is TRDJ1, with 7 bases matching TRDD3. Because TCRdb records no J gene, it was assigned here through a match of the DNA to germline. Germline V lookup: CDR1 TSWWSYY, CDR2 QGS. With 6 bases clipped from V and 4 bases from J, the junction kept 14 bases outside the gene matches. The CDR3 consists of 16 residues. In DNA, the CDR3 is TGTGCTCTTGGTAGGGCTACTTTGGGGGACAACGATAAACTCATCTTT. Protein: CALGRATLGDNDKLIF.

About this clone: The protein held in TCRdb is that of a much larger clone and does not match this DNA's translation at residue 6, likely because of a read error; the protein shown is translated from the DNA. The chain recombines TRDV1 with TRDJ1; D unclear. TCRdb carries no J gene annotation; the J gene was assigned here by matching the DNA with germline. There are 22 residues in the CDR3. Germline CDR1 is TSWWSYY and CDR2 is QGS. The V gene lost 2 bases and the J gene lost 0 bases, with 31 bases spanning the gap. The CDR3 DNA is TGTGCTCTTGGGGAAACGAAGGCTCGAATGAGGAGATTTACCGGGTACACCGATAAACTCATCTTT. Protein sequence: CALGETKARMRRFTGYTDKLIF.